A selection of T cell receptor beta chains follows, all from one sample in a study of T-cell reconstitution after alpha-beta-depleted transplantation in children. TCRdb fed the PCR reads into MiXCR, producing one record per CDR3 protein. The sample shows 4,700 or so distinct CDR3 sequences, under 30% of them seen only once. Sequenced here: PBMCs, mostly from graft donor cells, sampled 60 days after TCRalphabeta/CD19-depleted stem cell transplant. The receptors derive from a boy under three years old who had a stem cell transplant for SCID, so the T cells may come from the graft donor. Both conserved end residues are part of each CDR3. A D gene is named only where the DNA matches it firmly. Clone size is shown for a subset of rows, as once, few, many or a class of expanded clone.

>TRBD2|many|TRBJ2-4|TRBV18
TGTGCCAGCTCACTCCTAGCGGGTGGAGCCAAAAACATTCAGTACTTC
CASSLLAGGAKNIQYF
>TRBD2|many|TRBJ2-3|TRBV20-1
TGCAGTGCAATAGCGGGGGGCAGCACAGATACGCAGTATTTT
CSAIAGGSTDTQYF
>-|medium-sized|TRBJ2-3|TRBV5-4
TGTGCCAGCAGCTTTCGGACAGATACGCAGTATTTT
CASSFRTDTQYF
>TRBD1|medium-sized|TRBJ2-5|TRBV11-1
TGTGCCAGCAGCCGAGGACCGGGACAGGGAGAGACCCAGTACTTC
CASSRGPGQGETQYF
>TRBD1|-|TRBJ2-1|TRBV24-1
TGTGCCACCCAAGGACAGGTGAACAATGAGCAGTTCTTC
CATQGQVNNEQFF
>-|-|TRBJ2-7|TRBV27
TGTGCCAGCAGTCCCTTTAACACGTTCTACGAGCAGTACTTC
CASSPFNTFYEQYF
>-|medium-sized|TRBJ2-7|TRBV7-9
TGTGCCAGCAGCCGTTACGGGGGACTCTCCTACGAGCAGTACTTC
CASSRYGGLSYEQYF
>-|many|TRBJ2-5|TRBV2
TGTGCCAGCAGTGAATTACATCGGGGGACCCAGTACTTC
CASSELHRGTQYF
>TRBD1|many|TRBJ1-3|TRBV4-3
TGCGCCAGCAGCCAAGCCAGGGGGCCCCCCGGTGGAAACACCATATATTTT
CASSQARGPPGGNTIYF
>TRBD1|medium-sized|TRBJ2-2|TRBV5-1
TGCGCCAGCAGCCCGGGGGACAGGGATCCCACCGGGGAGCTGTTTTTT
CASSPGDRDPTGELFF
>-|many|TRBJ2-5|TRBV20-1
TGCAGTGCTAGAGATCCGGCCAGGGGCGCCGAGACCCAGTACTTC
CSARDPARGAETQYF
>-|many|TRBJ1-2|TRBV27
TGTGCCAGCAGTTCTAACCAGGGGAAACATGGCTACACCTTC
CASSSNQGKHGYTF
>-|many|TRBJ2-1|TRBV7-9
TGTGCCAGCAGCCGGTGGGCGGGGGAGCAGTTCTTC
CASSRWAGEQFF
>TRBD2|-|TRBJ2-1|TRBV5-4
TGTGCCAGCAGCTCTTGGGAACGGGGGGTCTACAATGAGCAGTTCTTC
CASSSWERGVYNEQFF
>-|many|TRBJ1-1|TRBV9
TGTGCCAGCAGCGTAGCAACGAAAGTTACTGAAGCTTTCTTT
CASSVATKVTEAFF
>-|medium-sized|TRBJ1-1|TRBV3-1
TGTGCCAGCAGCCAGGTGACTTGGGAAGCTTTCTTT
CASSQVTWEAFF
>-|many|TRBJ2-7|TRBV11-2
TGTGCCAGCAGCCCCCTGGCGGGCACTCCTGGGTACTTC
CASSPLAGTPGYF
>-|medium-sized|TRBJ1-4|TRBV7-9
TGTGCCAGCAGCCCCTGGAGGAAGGGGGAAAAACTGTTTTTT
CASSPWRKGEKLFF
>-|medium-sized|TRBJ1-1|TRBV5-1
TGCGCCAGCAGCCAACCGGGAGGAATGAACACTGAAGCTTTCTTT
CASSQPGGMNTEAFF
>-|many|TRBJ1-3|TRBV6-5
TGTGCCACTATTAGCTCTGGAAACACCATATATTTT
CATISSGNTIYF
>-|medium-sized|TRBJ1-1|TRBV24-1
TGTGCCACCAGTGACCCCTGGGCGGGAAGGGGTGCTTTCTTT
CATSDPWAGRGAFF
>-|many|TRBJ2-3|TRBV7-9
TGTGCCAGCAGCCCTTGGAATGCAGATACGCAGTATTTT
CASSPWNADTQYF
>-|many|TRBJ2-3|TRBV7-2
TGTGCCAGCAGCTTAAGGGCAGATACGCAGTATTTT
CASSLRADTQYF
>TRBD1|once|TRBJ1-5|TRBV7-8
TGTGCCAGCAGCTTATACGGACAGGGCGGGGTGAGGGGGAGCAATCAGCCCCAGCATTTT
CASSLYGQGGVRGSNQPQHF
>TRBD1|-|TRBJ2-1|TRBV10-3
TGTGCCATCAGCCCTGGGTGGGGGACAGGGGGCGCGTGGAATGAGCAGTTCTTC
CAISPGWGTGGAWNEQFF
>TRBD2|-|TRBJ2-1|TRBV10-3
TGTGCCATCAGTGAGTCTGCTAGCGGCAACAATGAGCAGTTCTTC
CAISESASGNNEQFF
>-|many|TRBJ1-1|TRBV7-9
TGTGCCAGCAGCTCCGGAGCTTTCTTT
CASSSGAFF
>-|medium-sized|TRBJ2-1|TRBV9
TGTGCCAGCAGCGCTGAAGGGGACTCCTACAATGAGCAGTTCTTC
CASSAEGDSYNEQFF
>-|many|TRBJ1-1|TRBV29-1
TGCAGCGTTGAAGAGTGTTGGCTGAACACTGAAGCTTTCTTT
CSVEECWLNTEAFF
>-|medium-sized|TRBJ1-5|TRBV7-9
TGTGCCTTGGGAACGACCAATCAGCCCCAGCATTTT
CALGTTNQPQHF
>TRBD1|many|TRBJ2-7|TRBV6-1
TGTGCCAGCAGCCGCGGGACAGGCTACGAGCAGTACTTC
CASSRGTGYEQYF
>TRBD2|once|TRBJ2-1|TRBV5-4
TGTGCCAGCAGCTTGCCGCGGGGGGGCCGTTTCTCCTACAATGAGCAGTTCTTC
CASSLPRGGRFSYNEQFF
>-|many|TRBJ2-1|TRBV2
TGTGCCAGCAGCCAAACGGGGGAGCAGTTCTTC
CASSQTGEQFF
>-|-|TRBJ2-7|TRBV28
TGTGCCAGCAGTACCCAGGGTGACGGCCCCTACGAGCAGTACTTC
CASSTQGDGPYEQYF
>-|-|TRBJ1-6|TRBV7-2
TGTGCCAGCAGCTTAGATTCACCCCTCCACTTT
CASSLDSPLHF
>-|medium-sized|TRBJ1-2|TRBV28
TGTGCCAGCAGTTTTTCTTGGGGCGACTATGGCTACACCTTC
CASSFSWGDYGYTF
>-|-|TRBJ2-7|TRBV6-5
TGTGCCAGCAGTTACACCAGCAGACCGACCGAATCCTACGAGCAGTACTTC
CASSYTSRPTESYEQYF
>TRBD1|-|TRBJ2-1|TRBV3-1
TGTGCCACCTCCGCACCATCCAAGACAGGGAGCTACAATGAGCAGTTCTTC
CATSAPSKTGSYNEQFF
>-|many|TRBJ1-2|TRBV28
TGTGCCAGCAGCCCCCAGGACAGCTCTAACTATGGCTACACCTTC
CASSPQDSSNYGYTF
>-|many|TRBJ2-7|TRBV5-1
TGCGCCAGCAGCTTGTTCGGCCTCGCGGGGAGCTCCTACGAGCAGTACTTC
CASSLFGLAGSSYEQYF
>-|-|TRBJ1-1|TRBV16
TGTGCCAGCAGCCAATCGATCAGCAGGGAGAACACTGAAGCTTTCTTT
CASSQSISRENTEAFF
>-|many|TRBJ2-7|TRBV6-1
TGTGCCAGCAGGGGGCGTAGGGGGACCTACGAGCAGTACTTC
CASRGRRGTYEQYF
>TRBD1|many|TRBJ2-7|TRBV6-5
TGTGCCAGCAGTTACCTACAGGGGGCGGAAGAGCAGTACTTC
CASSYLQGAEEQYF
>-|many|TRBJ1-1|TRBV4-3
TGCGCCAGCAGCCAAGATCGCCTGGTCCGCCGCCTGAGACAAGTAAACACTGAAGCTTTCTTT
CASSQDRLVRRLRQVNTEAFF
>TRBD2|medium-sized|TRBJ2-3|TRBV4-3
TGCGCCAGCAGCCAAGGAAATAGCGGGGGGATAGATACGCAGTATTTT
CASSQGNSGGIDTQYF
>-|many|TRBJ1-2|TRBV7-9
TGTGCCAGCAGTTCCTCGGGGGGTAACTATGGCTACACCTTC
CASSSSGGNYGYTF
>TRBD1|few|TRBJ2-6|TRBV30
TGTGCCTGGGCGGGACAGGGGTTTGGGGCCAACGTCCTGACTTTC
CAWAGQGFGANVLTF
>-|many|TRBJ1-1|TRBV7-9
TGTGCCAGCAGCCCCTGGCCAGAGGATGAAGCTTTCTTT
CASSPWPEDEAFF
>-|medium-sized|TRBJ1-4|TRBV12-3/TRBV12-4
TGTGCCAGCAGTTCCCGGGGTGCAACTAATGAAAAACTGTTTTTT
CASSSRGATNEKLFF
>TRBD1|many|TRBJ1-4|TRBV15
TGTGCCACCAGTGACAGGGACGAAAAACTGTTTTTT
CATSDRDEKLFF
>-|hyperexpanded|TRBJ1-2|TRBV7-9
TGTGCCAGCAGCTTATGGGGCCAGATTTTTTATGGCTACACCTTC
CASSLWGQIFYGYTF
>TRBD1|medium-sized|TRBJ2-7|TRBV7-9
TGTGCCAGCAGCTTGTGGGCAGGGGGTGTCTACGAGCAGTACTTC
CASSLWAGGVYEQYF
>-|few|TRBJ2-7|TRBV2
TGTGCCAGCACAGGCGAAGGCCCCTACGAGCAGTACTTC
CASTGEGPYEQYF
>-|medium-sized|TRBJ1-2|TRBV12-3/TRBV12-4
TGTGCCAGCAGTTTAGCGGGGCAGGGTGGGGACTATGGCTACACCTTC
CASSLAGQGGDYGYTF